One sample yielded the 2 T cell receptor beta chains listed below, sequenced in a study of cytomegalovirus exposure and HLA in healthy donors. PCR involved 60 Vbeta and 13 Jbeta primers. Sequencing was performed with immunoSEQ multiplex PCR; in TCRdb, only in-frame clones are kept and a portion is missing. The sample lists 75,000 to 100,000 clones, around 60% occurring once. Source material: PBMCs. Receptor source: a man aged 60 to 75 in good health and CMV-seronegative.

The CDR3, as DNA: TGTGCCAGCAGCCCGGGGAGGAGCGGTACCACTGAAGCTTTCTTT. Translating it yields CASSPGRSGTTEAFF. V and J are TRBV11-1 and TRBJ1-1; D is ambiguous. V lost 5 bases and J lost 4, with 17 bases in between. This CDR3 is built from 15 residues. The germline V gene has CDR1 SGHAT and CDR2 FQDESV (reference sequence).

Turning to this clone: A junction end diverges from the germline sequence, so it may reflect a read error. The chain employs TRBV6-1 and TRBJ1-2; 7 bases are shared with TRBD1. This CDR3 is built from 19 residues. Per germline, CDR1 MNHNS and CDR2 SASEGT. The CDR3 DNA reads TGTGCCAGCAGAGAATTCCCAGGGACCCCGACAGGGACGAACTATTGCTACACCTTC. Translation: CASREFPGTPTGTNYCYTF.